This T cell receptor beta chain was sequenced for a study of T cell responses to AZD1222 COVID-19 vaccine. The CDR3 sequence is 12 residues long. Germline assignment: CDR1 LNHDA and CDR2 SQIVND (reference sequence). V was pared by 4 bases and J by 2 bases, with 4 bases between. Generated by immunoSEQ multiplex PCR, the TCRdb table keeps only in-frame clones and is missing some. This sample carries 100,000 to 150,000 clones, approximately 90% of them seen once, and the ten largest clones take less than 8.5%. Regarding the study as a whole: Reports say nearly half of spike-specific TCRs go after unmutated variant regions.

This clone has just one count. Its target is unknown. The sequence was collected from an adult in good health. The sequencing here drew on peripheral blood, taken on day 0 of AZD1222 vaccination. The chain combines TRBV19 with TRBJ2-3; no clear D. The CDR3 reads CASSRYTDTQYF. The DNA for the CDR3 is TGTGCCAGTAGTAGATACACAGATACGCAGTATTTT.